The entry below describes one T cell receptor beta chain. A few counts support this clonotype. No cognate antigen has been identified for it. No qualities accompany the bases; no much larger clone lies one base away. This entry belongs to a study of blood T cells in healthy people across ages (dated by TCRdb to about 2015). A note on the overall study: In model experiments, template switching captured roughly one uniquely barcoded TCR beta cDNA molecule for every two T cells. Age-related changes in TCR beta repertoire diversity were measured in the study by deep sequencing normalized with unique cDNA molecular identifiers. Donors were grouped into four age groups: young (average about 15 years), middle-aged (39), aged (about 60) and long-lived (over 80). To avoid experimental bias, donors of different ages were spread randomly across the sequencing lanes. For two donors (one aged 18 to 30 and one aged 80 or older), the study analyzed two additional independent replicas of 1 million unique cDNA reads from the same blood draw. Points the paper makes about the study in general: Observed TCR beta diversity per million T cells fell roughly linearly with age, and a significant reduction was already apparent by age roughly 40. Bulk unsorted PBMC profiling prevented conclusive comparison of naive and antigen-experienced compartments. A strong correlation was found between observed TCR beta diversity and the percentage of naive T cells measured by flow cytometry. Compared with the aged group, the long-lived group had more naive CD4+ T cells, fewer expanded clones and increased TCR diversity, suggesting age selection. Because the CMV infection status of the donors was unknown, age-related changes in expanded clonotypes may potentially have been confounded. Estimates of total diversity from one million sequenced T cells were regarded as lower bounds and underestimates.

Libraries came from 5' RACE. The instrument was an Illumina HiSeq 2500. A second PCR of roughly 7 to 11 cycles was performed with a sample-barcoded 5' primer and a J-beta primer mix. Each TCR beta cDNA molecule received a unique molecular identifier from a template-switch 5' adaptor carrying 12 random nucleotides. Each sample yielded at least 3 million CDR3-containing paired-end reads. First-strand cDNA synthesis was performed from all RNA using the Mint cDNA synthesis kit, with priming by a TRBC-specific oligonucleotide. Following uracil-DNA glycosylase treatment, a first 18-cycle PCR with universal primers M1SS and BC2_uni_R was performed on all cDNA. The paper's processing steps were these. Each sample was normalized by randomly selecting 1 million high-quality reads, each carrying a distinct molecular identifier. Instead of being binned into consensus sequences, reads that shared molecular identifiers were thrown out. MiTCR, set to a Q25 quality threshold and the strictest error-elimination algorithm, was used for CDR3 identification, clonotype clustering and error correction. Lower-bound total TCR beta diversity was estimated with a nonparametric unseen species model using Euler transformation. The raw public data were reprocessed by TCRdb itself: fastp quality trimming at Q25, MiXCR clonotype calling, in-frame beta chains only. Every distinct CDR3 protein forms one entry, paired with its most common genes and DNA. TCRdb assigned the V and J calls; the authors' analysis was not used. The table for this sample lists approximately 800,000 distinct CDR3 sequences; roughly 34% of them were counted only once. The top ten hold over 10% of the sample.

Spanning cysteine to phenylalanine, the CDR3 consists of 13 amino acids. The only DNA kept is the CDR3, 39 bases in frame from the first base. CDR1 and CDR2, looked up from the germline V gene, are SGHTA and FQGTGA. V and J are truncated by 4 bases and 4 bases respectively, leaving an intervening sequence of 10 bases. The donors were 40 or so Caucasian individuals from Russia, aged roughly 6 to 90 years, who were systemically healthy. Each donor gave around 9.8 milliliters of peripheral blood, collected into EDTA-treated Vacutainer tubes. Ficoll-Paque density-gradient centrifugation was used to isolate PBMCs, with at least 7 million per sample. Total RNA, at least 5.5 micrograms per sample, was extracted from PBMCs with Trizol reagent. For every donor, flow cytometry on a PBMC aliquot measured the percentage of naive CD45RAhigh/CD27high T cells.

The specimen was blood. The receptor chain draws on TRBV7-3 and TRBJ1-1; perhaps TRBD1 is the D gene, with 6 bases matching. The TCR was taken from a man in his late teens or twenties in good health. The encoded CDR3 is CASSSAGATEAFF. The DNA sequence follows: TGTGCCAGCAGCTCTGCAGGGGCCACTGAAGCTTTCTTT.